These 31 T cell receptor beta chains share one sample of origin, sequenced in a study of PD-1 blockade in classical Hodgkin lymphoma. Indicated time point: cycle 4 day 1 (C4D1), after around six weeks of nivolumab. All the patients suffered relapse after autologous stem cell transplantation, and brentuximab vedotin exposure differed. Only in-frame clones appear in the TCRdb table, and some are missing; sequencing was by immunoSEQ multiplex PCR. This sample has approximately 8,000 clones, with about four fifths found just once. The sequencing used peripheral blood mononuclear cells (PBMCs), collected before the fourth cycle of nivolumab. Every receptor here comes from a human donor with classical Hodgkin lymphoma.

This chain joins TRBV7-8 and TRBJ2-3, with D perhaps matching TRBD2 (6 bases). V lost 5 bases to trimming and J lost 0 bases, with 12 bases between them. This CDR3 spans 15 amino acids. The germline V gene has CDR1 SGHVS and CDR2 FQNEAQ. The CDR3 loop reads CASSPGLTSTDTQYF. The DNA of the CDR3 is TGTGCCAGCAGCCCGGGACTCACTAGCACAGATACGCAGTATTTT. Filled out from reference TRBV7-8 and TRBJ2-3, the complete variable domain reads GAGVSQSPRYKVAKRGQDVALRCDPISGHVSLFWYQQALGQGPEFLTYFQNEAQLDKSGLPSDRFFAERPEGSVSTLKIQRTQQEDSAVYLCASSPGLTSTDTQYFGPGTRLTVL.

The gene calls are TRBV9 and TRBJ2-3; 7 nucleotides align to TRBD1. Germline V gene data show CDR1 as SGDLS and CDR2 as YYNGEE. V was pared by 0 bases and J by 3 bases, with 4 bases of the junction left unmatched. The length of the CDR3 is 15 residues. Here the CDR3 DNA reads TGTGCCAGCAGCGTAGTGGGACAGTCGACAGATACGCAGTATTTT. Encoded protein: CASSVVGQSTDTQYF.

The CDR3 reads CASSLAGNSYEQYF. The CDR3 nucleotides read TGTGCCAGCAGCTTAGCGGGGAACTCCTACGAGCAGTACTTC. The chain is built from TRBV7-2 and TRBJ2-7, with D unclear. V dropped 0 bases and J dropped 0 bases, with 6 bases sitting between them. CDR1 is SGHTA and CDR2 is FQGNSA in the germline V gene. The CDR3 extends over 14 amino acids.

This clone was counted only a few times. The J gene is TRBJ2-1, the V gene TRBV7-9; perhaps TRBD2 as D (5 bases). This CDR3 is built from 16 residues. From germline, CDR1 is SEHNR and CDR2 FQNEAQ (reference sequence). Deletions cut 1 base from V and 5 bases from J, with 15 bases between. DNA for the CDR3: TGTGCCAGCAGCTTAGAACCGGTCGGGAATAACAATGAGCAGTTCTTC. It specifies CASSLEPVGNNNEQFF. Using reference TRBV7-9 and TRBJ2-1 for the parts outside the CDR3, the full variable domain is DTGVSQNPRHKITKRGQNVTFRCDPISEHNRLYWYRQTLGQGPEFLTYFQNEAQLEKSRLLSDRFSAERPKGSFSTLEIQRTEQGDSAMYLCASSLEPVGNNNEQFFGPGTRLTVL.

The chain carries TRBV2 and TRBJ2-4; no definite D call. Germline loops: CDR1 SNHLY, CDR2 FYNNEI. There are 16 residues in the CDR3. V lost 6 bases to trimming and J lost 0 bases, with 15 bases between them. CDR3 coding DNA: TGTGCCAGCAGGGTTTCCGGGTCACTAGCCAAAAACATTCAGTACTTC. Amino acid sequence: CASRVSGSLAKNIQYF.

The chain uses TRBV19 and TRBJ2-2, with D tentatively TRBD2 (5 bases). The V and J ends lost 7 bases and 3 bases respectively, with 12 bases between them. CDR1 and CDR2 from the germline V gene are LNHDA and SQIVND (reference sequence). The CDR3 runs 14 residues. The CDR3: CASIPGEYTGELFF. DNA for the CDR3: TGTGCCAGTATTCCCGGGGAGTACACCGGGGAGCTGTTTTTT.

This clone has a handful of counts. CDR3: CASSPAGQAWLEQYF. DNA of the CDR3: TGTGCCAGCAGCCCTGCGGGACAGGCTTGGCTCGAGCAGTACTTC. The chain employs TRBV11-2 and TRBJ2-7; 8 bases agree with TRBD1. The CDR3 is 15 amino acids. In germline, CDR1 is SGHAT, CDR2 FQNNGV. With 5 bases clipped from V and 6 bases from J, the junction kept 12 bases outside the gene matches.

The chain uses TRBV21-1 and TRBJ2-7. TRBV21-1 is a recognized pseudogene. This CDR3 contains 14 residues. CDR3 DNA sequence: TGTGCCAGCATTATTCTCGGGCATTCCTACGAGCAGTACTTC. This encodes CASIILGHSYEQYF.

Regarding this clone: Compared with germline, one end of the junction differs, possibly owing to a read error. V is TRBV28 and J is TRBJ1-4; D uncertain. CDR3 length: 12 residues. Germline CDR1 is MDHEN and CDR2 is SYDVKM. The CDR3 sequence is CATRGQVAGFFF. CDR3 sequence (DNA): TGTGCCACCAGAGGGCAGGTCGCCGGGTTTTTCTTT.

CDR3 sequence: CASSPSLQGARETQYF. CDR3 nucleotide sequence: TGTGCCAGCAGCCCGAGCCTACAGGGGGCGAGAGAGACCCAGTACTTC. V usage is TRBV7-9 and J usage is TRBJ2-5; 9 bases are shared with TRBD1. The length of the CDR3 is 16 residues. CDR1 and CDR2 (germline): SEHNR, FQNEAQ (reference sequence). Trimming removed 5 bases from V and 4 bases from J; junction bases left unmatched: 11.

The chain carries TRBV28 and TRBJ2-7, with a possible D match to TRBD1 (6 bases). Germline V gene sequence: CDR1 MDHEN, CDR2 SYDVKM. The CDR3 loop spans 15 amino acids. V was cut by 4 bases and J by 5 bases, with 18 bases left in between. As DNA, the CDR3 is TGTGCCAGCAGTTCCCTGGGGGCAGGGGTGGACGAGCAGTACTTC. Encoded protein: CASSSLGAGVDEQYF.

The chain combines TRBV7-9 with TRBJ1-3, with 8 positions matching TRBD1. The V and J ends lost 7 bases and 1 base, in that order; junction bases with no gene match: 6. In germline, CDR1 is SEHNR, CDR2 FQNEAQ (reference sequence). The CDR3 has 15 residues. CDR3 sequence: CASNPTGASGNTIYF. DNA for the CDR3: TGTGCCAGCAACCCGACAGGGGCATCTGGAAACACCATATATTTT.

The genes are TRBV7-2 and TRBJ2-3, with TRBD2 matching over 8 bases. CDR3 length: 15 residues. Germline CDR1 and CDR2: SGHTA and FQGNSA. V lost 1 base, J lost 4 bases, and 4 bases stayed unmatched. CDR3 DNA sequence: TGTGCCAGCAGCTTAGACGGGAGGGCTTCAGATACGCAGTATTTT. It translates to CASSLDGRASDTQYF. The variable domain in full, with the rest retrieved from reference TRBV7-2 and TRBJ2-3, is GAGVSQSPSNKVTEKGKDVELRCDPISGHTALYWYRQSLGQGLEFLIYFQGNSAPDKSGLPSDRFSAERTGGSVSTLTIQRTQQEDSAVYLCASSLDGRASDTQYFGPGTRLTVL.

V is TRBV6-1 and J is TRBJ2-7; 7 bases match TRBD1. The germline CDR1 and CDR2 sequences are MNHNS and SASEGT. V shed 8 bases, J shed 2 bases, and the junction held 6 bases outside the gene matches. The CDR3 covers 13 residues. The CDR3 DNA reads as TGTGCCAGCGGCCGGGACAGAACCTACGAGCAGTACTTC. Its protein product is CASGRDRTYEQYF.

V and J are TRBV7-6 and TRBJ1-6; D gene unclear. The CDR3 covers 14 residues. CDR1 is SGHVS, CDR2 FNYEAQ, per germline. V was clipped by 1 base and J by 10 bases, with 11 bases between them. CDR3: CASSLGGLGSPLHF. The CDR3, as DNA: TGTGCCAGCAGCTTAGGAGGGTTAGGCTCACCCCTCCACTTT.

This clone counts as medium-sized. The gene calls are TRBV13 and TRBJ2-7; possibly TRBD2 for D (6 bases). Germline CDR1 and CDR2: PRHDT and FYEKMQ (reference sequence). This CDR3 is 12 amino acids long. V lost 5 bases and J 5 bases, leaving 10 bases between the germline ends. The CDR3 DNA follows: TGTGCCAGCAGCACGGGAGTCGACGAGCAGTACTTC. Its translation: CASSTGVDEQYF.

The CDR3 sequence: CASSLGSGLRDEQYF. CDR3 nucleotide sequence: TGTGCCAGCAGCTTGGGGTCGGGCCTCCGGGACGAGCAGTACTTC. The gene calls are TRBV5-4 and TRBJ2-7; D not certain. V was clipped by 0 bases and J by 5 bases, with 15 bases between them. The CDR3 runs 15 residues. Germline V CDR1 and CDR2: SGHNT, YYREEE (reference sequence).

The gene calls are TRBV20-1 and TRBJ2-7, with a possible D match to TRBD1 (5 bases). Germline V gene lookup returns CDR1 DFQATT and CDR2 SNEGSKA (reference sequence). The CDR3 is made up of 11 amino acids. The CDR3 loop reads CRPQGRDEQYF. The CDR3 region has the DNA TGCAGGCCCCAAGGCAGGGACGAGCAGTACTTC.

The rearrangement uses TRBV5-4 and TRBJ2-1, with 9 bases lining up with TRBD2. Per the germline V gene, CDR1 is SGHNT and CDR2 is YYREEE (reference sequence). This CDR3 has 16 residues. Losses at the gene ends were 0 bases for V and 9 bases for J; bases not matched to a gene: 10. As DNA, the CDR3 is TGTGCCAGCAGCTTGGATGGGTCTAGCGGGAAGGCTGAGCAGTTCTTC. Its translation: CASSLDGSSGKAEQFF. The full variable domain, completed using reference TRBV5-4 and TRBJ2-1, is ETGVTQSPTHLIKTRGQQVTLRCSSQSGHNTVSWYQQALGQGPQFIFQYYREEENGRGNFPPRFSGLQFPNYSSELNVNALELDDSALYLCASSLDGSSGKAEQFFGPGTRLTVL.

The rearrangement joins TRBV28 to TRBJ2-1; possibly TRBD1 or TRBD2 for D (5 bases each). The V gene lost 5 bases and the J gene lost 7 bases, with 9 bases spanning the gap. This CDR3 contains 12 residues. Germline V gene lookup returns CDR1 MDHEN and CDR2 SYDVKM. The CDR3 reads CASSGGRNEQFF. In DNA form, the CDR3 reads TGTGCCAGCAGTGGGGGTAGGAATGAGCAGTTCTTC.

The chain couples TRBV27 to TRBJ2-7; TRBD1 matches at 8 bases. With 5 bases clipped from V and 3 bases from J, the junction kept 6 bases outside the gene matches. This CDR3 contains 14 residues. Germline CDR1 reads MNHEY; CDR2 reads SMNVEV (reference sequence). The CDR3 protein is CASSQGQVLYEQYF. The DNA for the CDR3 is TGTGCCAGCAGTCAGGGACAGGTGCTCTACGAGCAGTACTTC.

This clone occurred once. V gene TRBV29-1 combines with J gene TRBJ2-7; the D gene is possibly TRBD1 (6 bases). V was cut by 5 bases and J by 2 bases, with 19 bases left in between. The CDR3 covers 15 residues. Germline CDR1 and CDR2: SQVTM and ANQGSEA. The CDR3: CSVRTVYPKAYEQYF. The CDR3 DNA reads TGCAGCGTTCGGACAGTCTATCCTAAGGCCTACGAGCAGTACTTC.

V and J are TRBV6-1 and TRBJ2-7; 9 bases line up with TRBD1. The CDR3 is made up of 17 amino acids. The junction had 11 bases not matched to a gene; V was cut back by 1 base and J by 4 bases. The germline CDR1 and CDR2 sequences are MNHNS and SASEGT. The CDR3 loop reads CASSEERTGEWSYEQYF. DNA of the CDR3: TGTGCCAGCAGTGAAGAGCGGACAGGGGAGTGGAGTTACGAGCAGTACTTC.

This chain links TRBV4-3 with TRBJ2-7; TRBD1 matches 10 bases. The germline V gene encodes CDR1 LGHNA and CDR2 YSLEER. V shed 3 bases, J shed 0 bases, and the junction held 14 bases outside the gene matches. The CDR3 extends over 19 amino acids. CDR3: CASSQYTGTGAPSSYEQYF. In DNA, the CDR3 is TGCGCCAGCAGCCAGTACACCGGGACAGGGGCTCCTAGCTCCTACGAGCAGTACTTC.

This clone was observed a few times. This chain uses TRBV6-4 with TRBJ1-1, with D hard to call. V lost 3 bases and J 1 base, leaving 9 bases between the germline ends. This CDR3 comprises 14 residues. Germline V CDR1 and CDR2: MRHNA, SNTAGT. The CDR3 sequence is CASSDWGGNTEAFF. The CDR3 DNA sequence: TGTGCCAGCAGTGATTGGGGAGGGAACACTGAAGCTTTCTTT.

The chain is built from TRBV7-8 and TRBJ1-1; D is unclear. This CDR3 has 13 amino acids. V gave up 4 bases and J gave up 1 base, with 7 bases separating them. Germline V gives CDR1 SGHVS, CDR2 FQNEAQ. The DNA of the CDR3 is TGTGCCAGCAGCTATGGAAAGAACACTGAAGCTTTCTTT. Protein: CASSYGKNTEAFF.

The V and J genes are TRBV5-1 and TRBJ1-3, with 9 bases matching TRBD1. Germline assignment: CDR1 SGHRS and CDR2 YFSETQ. V was clipped by 8 bases and J by 0 bases; unmatched bases: 3. This CDR3 is built from 14 residues. The CDR3 protein is CASTQGASGNTIYF. The CDR3, as DNA: TGCGCCAGTACACAGGGGGCCTCTGGAAACACCATATATTTT.

The J gene is TRBJ2-3, the V gene TRBV9, with 13 positions matching TRBD2. There are 16 residues in the CDR3. V was clipped by 2 bases and J by 3 bases; unmatched bases: 3. The germline gives CDR1 SGDLS, CDR2 YYNGEE. CDR3 sequence: CASSVGTSGKTDTQYF. The CDR3 nucleotides read TGTGCCAGCAGCGTCGGGACTAGCGGGAAAACAGATACGCAGTATTTT.

In this sample, this clone turned up a few times. The chain joins TRBV10-2 to TRBJ1-2; D gene uncertain. Germline V gene sequence: CDR1 WSHSY, CDR2 SAAADI. Trimming removed 9 bases at V and 5 bases at J, with 19 bases between. The CDR3 is 14 residues long. This CDR3 is CASYDGEETYGYTF. CDR3 nucleotide sequence: TGCGCCAGTTACGACGGCGAGGAGACTTATGGCTACACCTTC.

V is TRBV18 and J is TRBJ2-5; TRBD2 matches 9 bases. Trimming cost V 0 bases and J 4 bases; bases outside gene matches: 3. Germline loops: CDR1 KGHSH, CDR2 LQKENI. CDR3 length: 15 residues. The CDR3 loop is CASSPPGLARETQYF. DNA for the CDR3: TGTGCCAGCTCACCACCGGGACTAGCACGAGAGACCCAGTACTTC.

This clone was counted only a few times. This chain joins TRBV7-6 and TRBJ2-7; D is unclear. The ends were cut back, 6 bases at V and 2 bases at J, with 8 bases in the middle. This CDR3 has 12 amino acids. Germline loops: CDR1 SGHVS, CDR2 FNYEAQ. CDR3 coding DNA: TGTGCCAGCAGTGGCACGACCTACGAGCAGTACTTC. Translating it yields CASSGTTYEQYF.